A single sample gave rise to the 8 T cell receptor beta chains below, sequenced in a study of cytomegalovirus exposure and HLA in healthy donors (dated by TCRdb to 2016 to 2017). The library came from the immunoSEQ multiplex PCR assay. The multiplex PCR relied on a mix of 60 forward primers for TCR Vbeta segments and 13 reverse primers for TCR Jbeta segments. This immuneACCESS table, as held by TCRdb, lists in-frame sequences with V and J called but not all clones. Of the missing ones, under half trace to an unresolved V gene in checked studies; the others have no known cause. This sample has under 150,000 clones in its table, and around 74% of those were observed once. About 3.4% of the sample lies in the top ten. The sequenced material came from PBMCs. These TCRs come from a man younger than 45 in good health and CMV-seronegative.

The chain recombines TRBV6-5 with TRBJ1-1; the match to TRBD1 covers 7 bases. The ends lost 4 bases at V and 1 base at J; junction bases unmatched: 9. The V gene's germline CDR1 is MNHEY and CDR2 SVGAGI. The CDR3 length is 16 residues. The CDR3 bases are TGTGCCAGCAGTTCCCCCCCCGGGACAGCGAACACTGAAGCTTTCTTT. It yields the protein CASSSPPGTANTEAFF.

This clone was counted a single time. The chain joins TRBV6-5 to TRBJ1-2; 8 bases match TRBD1. The ends lost 6 bases at V and 8 bases at J; junction bases unmatched: 5. Germline V gives CDR1 MNHEY, CDR2 SVGAGI. The CDR3 has 12 amino acids. The CDR3: CASRRQGSGYTF. DNA for the CDR3: TGTGCCAGCAGGAGACAGGGGAGCGGCTACACCTTC.

The chain uses TRBV2 and TRBJ2-7; 7 bases match TRBD1. CDR1 is SNHLY, CDR2 FYNNEI, per germline. This CDR3 comprises 13 residues. V gave up 6 bases and J gave up 3 bases; unmatched junction bases: 5. The DNA of the CDR3 is TGTGCCAGCAGCGACAGGGTTGACTACGAGCAGTACTTC. This encodes CASSDRVDYEQYF.

The chain joins TRBV6-1 to TRBJ2-3, with 10 bases identical to TRBD2. J was trimmed by 5 bases and V by 3 bases; bases with no gene match: 11. CDR3 length: 17 amino acids. Germline V gene data show CDR1 as MNHNS and CDR2 as SASEGT. The CDR3 DNA sequence: TGTGCCAGCAGTGATCCCTCCACTAGCGGGATACTAGATACGCAGTATTTT. This encodes CASSDPSTSGILDTQYF.

Of note for this clone: The junction departs from germline at one end; a sequencing error may be responsible. The rearrangement links TRBV10-1 to TRBJ2-5; 14 bases fit TRBD2. From germline, CDR1 is WNHNN and CDR2 SYGVQD (reference sequence). The length of the CDR3 is 19 residues. Here the CDR3 reads CASNETSGRARGYQETQYF. The CDR3 DNA follows: TGCGCCAGCAATGAGACTAGCGGGAGGGCTAGGGGCTACCAAGAGACCCAGTACTTC.

CDR3 coding DNA: TGTGCCACAGGCACAGATACGCAGTATTTT. Protein sequence: CATGTDTQYF. The chain combines TRBV10-3 with TRBJ2-3; D unclear. Trimming cost V 10 bases and J 1 base, with 3 bases left between them. The CDR3 has 10 residues. Germline V gene data show CDR1 as ENHRY and CDR2 as SYGVKD.

V is TRBV7-8 and J is TRBJ2-7; TRBD1 aligns across 8 bases. The germline gives CDR1 SGHVS, CDR2 FQNEAQ. V trimming: 5 bases; J trimming: 7 bases; junction bases outside the gene matches: 7. There are 13 residues in the CDR3. The CDR3 DNA reads as TGTGCCAGCAGCACCGACAGGGGTAGAGAGCAGTACTTC. This encodes CASSTDRGREQYF.

The table lists this clone with a few counts. The rearrangement links TRBV11-2 to TRBJ2-5, with 14 positions matching TRBD2. This CDR3 comprises 17 residues. Germline V gene sequence: CDR1 SGHAT, CDR2 FQNNGV. The ends lost 5 bases at V and 4 bases at J; junction bases unmatched: 9. CDR3 amino acids: CASSETSGGAFIETQYF. For the CDR3, the DNA is TGTGCCAGCAGCGAGACTAGCGGGGGGGCGTTCATAGAGACCCAGTACTTC.